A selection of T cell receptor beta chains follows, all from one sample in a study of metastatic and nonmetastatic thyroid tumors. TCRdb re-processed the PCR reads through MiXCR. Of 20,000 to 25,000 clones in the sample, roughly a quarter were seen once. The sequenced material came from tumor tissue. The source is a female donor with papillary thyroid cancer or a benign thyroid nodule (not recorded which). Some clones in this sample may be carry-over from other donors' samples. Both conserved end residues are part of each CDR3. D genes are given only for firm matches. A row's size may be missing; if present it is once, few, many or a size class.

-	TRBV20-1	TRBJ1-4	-	TGCAGTGCTAGAGATTCCCAGGTGTTGTTTGCTAATGAAAAACTGTTTTTT	CSARDSQVLFANEKLFF
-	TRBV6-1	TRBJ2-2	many	TGTGCCAGCAGCCAGGGAGGGGGGACCGGGGAGCTGTTTTTT	CASSQGGGTGELFF
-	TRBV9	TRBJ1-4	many	TGTGCCAGCAGCACGAGCGGATCAACTAATGAAAAACTGTTTTTT	CASSTSGSTNEKLFF
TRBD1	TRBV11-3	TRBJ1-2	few	TGTGCCAGCAGCCTGACAGGGGGCTATGGCTACACCTTC	CASSLTGGYGYTF
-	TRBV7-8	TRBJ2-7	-	TGTGCCAGCAGCTTCGGCGGTAGCTCCTACGAGCAGTACTTC	CASSFGGSSYEQYF
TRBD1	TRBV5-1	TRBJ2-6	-	TGCCCCAGCAGCGAAGGGGGCGCGTGGGCCAACGTCCTGACTTTC	CPSSEGGAWANVLTF
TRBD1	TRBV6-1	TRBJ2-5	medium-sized	TGTGCCAGCAGTCGACAGGGCCAAGAGACCCAGTACTTC	CASSRQGQETQYF
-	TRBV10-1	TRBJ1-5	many	TGCGCCAGCCCAGAAGGTACCGGGGCGGAGGGTCAGCCCCAGCATTTT	CASPEGTGAEGQPQHF
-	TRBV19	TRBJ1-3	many	TGTGCCAGTAATTCCGACAGACCTGACTCTGGAAACACCATATATTTT	CASNSDRPDSGNTIYF
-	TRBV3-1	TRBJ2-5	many	TGTGCCAGCAGCCAAGTTCTGGGGACCCAAGAGACCCAGTACTTC	CASSQVLGTQETQYF
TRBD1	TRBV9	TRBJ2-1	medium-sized	TGTGCCAGCAGCCGCACAGGGGAGACGTACAATGAGCAGTTCTTC	CASSRTGETYNEQFF
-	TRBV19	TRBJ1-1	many	TGTGCCAGTAGTAAAGACAGGATGAACACTGAAGCTTTCTTT	CASSKDRMNTEAFF
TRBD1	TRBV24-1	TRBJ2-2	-	TGTGCCACCAGGGGGACAGGGGACACCGGGGAGCTGTTTTTT	CATRGTGDTGELFF
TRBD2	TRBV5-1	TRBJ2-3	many	TGCGCCAGCAGCTCCCGGGGGGAGCGAGGGACAGATACGCAGTATTTT	CASSSRGERGTDTQYF
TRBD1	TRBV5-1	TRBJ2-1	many	TGCGCCAGCAGCTTCACCCTCCGGGACAGGGCTTACAATGAGCAGTTCTTC	CASSFTLRDRAYNEQFF
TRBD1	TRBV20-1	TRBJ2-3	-	TGCAGTGCGGCTGACAGGGGAGGATCAGATACGCAGTATTTT	CSAADRGGSDTQYF
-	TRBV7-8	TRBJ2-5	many	TGTGCCAGCAGCAGGGGGATTGCGTCAGTTTTGGAGACCCAGTACTTC	CASSRGIASVLETQYF
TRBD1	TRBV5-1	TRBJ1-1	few	TGCGCCAGCATCTTGTTTCAGACAGGGAGGCACACTGAAGCTTTCTTT	CASILFQTGRHTEAFF
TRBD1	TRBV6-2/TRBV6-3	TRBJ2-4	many	TGTGCCAGCAGTTCCCAGCGACAGGGTTGGGCCAAAAACATTCAGTACTTC	CASSSQRQGWAKNIQYF
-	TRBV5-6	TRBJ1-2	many	TGTGCCAGCAGACCGACTGGTAACTATGGCTACACCTTC	CASRPTGNYGYTF
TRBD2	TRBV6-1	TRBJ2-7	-	TGTACCAGCAGTGGGAATGTTAGCGGGGGAAACGAGCAGTACTTC	CTSSGNVSGGNEQYF
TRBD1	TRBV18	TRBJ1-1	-	TGTGACAACTCACCGCAGGGGGCTGACACTGAAGCTTTCTTT	CDNSPQGADTEAFF
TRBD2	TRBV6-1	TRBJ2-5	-	TGTGCCAGCAGTGCCCACCGGGGGGAGGCGGGAGCCCAAGAGACCCAGTACTTC	CASSAHRGEAGAQETQYF
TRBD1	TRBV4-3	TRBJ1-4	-	TGCGCCAGCAGCCAAACCGGGACAGGAGCCGAAAAACTGTTTTTT	CASSQTGTGAEKLFF
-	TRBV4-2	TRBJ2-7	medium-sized	TGTGCCAGCAGCCAAGATTCAGGTAGTGGGGGGACCTACGAGCAGTACTTC	CASSQDSGSGGTYEQYF
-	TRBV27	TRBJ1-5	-	TGTGCCAGCAGTTTGGTAGCAGGGGTCGATAGCAATCAGCCCCAGCATTTT	CASSLVAGVDSNQPQHF
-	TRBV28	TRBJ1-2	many	TGTGCCAGCAGGAGCGCGGGACTGCGCTATGGCTACACCTTC	CASRSAGLRYGYTF
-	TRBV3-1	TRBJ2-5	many	TGTGCCAGCAGCCTCCTAGCTGGAGGTGGAGAGACCCAGTACTTC	CASSLLAGGGETQYF
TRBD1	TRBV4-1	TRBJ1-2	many	TGCGCCAGCAGCTCCGGACAGGGAATGAACTATGGCTACACCTTC	CASSSGQGMNYGYTF